This T cell receptor (beta chain) was profiled in a study of CD4 T cells in relation to SARS-CoV-2 and coronaviruses. Before the COVID-19 pandemic, during about 2011-2019, CD4+ T cells were taken from unexposed donors. After about ten days of culture, CD4+ T cells were isolated. Sequenced by immunoSEQ multiplex PCR; TCRdb stores in-frame clones only, minus some. The table has about 11,000 clones, roughly 72% seen once. Remarks on this clone: The antigen remains undetermined.

CDR1 and CDR2 (germline): SGHRS, YFSETQ. Trimming stripped 1 base from V and 1 base from J, with 9 bases between. The CDR3 has 14 amino acids. This sequence was found in a human donor in good health. The gene calls are TRBV5-1 and TRBJ2-7; tentatively, D is TRBD1 (5 bases). Sequenced input: CD4+ T cells from PBMCs, cultured in vitro. The CDR3 loop is CASSLIDRSYEQYF. Written as DNA, the CDR3 is TGCGCCAGCAGCTTGATTGACAGATCCTACGAGCAGTACTTC.